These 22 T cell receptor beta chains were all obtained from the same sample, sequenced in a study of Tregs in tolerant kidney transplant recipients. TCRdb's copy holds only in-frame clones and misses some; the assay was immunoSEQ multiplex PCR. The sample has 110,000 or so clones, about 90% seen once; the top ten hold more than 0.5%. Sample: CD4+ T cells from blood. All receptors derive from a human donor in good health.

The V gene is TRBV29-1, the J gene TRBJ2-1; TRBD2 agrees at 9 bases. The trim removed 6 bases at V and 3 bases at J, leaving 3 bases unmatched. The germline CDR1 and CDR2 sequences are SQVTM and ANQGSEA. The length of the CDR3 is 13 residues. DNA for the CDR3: TGCAGCGTACAGCGGGAGGTCTACAATGAGCAGTTCTTC. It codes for CSVQREVYNEQFF.

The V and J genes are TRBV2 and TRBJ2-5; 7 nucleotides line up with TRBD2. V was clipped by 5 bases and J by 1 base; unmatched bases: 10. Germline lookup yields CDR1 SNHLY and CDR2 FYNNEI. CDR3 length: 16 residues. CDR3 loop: CASSPGAGRSQETQYF. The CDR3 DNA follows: TGTGCCAGCAGTCCTGGAGCGGGGAGAAGCCAAGAGACCCAGTACTTC.

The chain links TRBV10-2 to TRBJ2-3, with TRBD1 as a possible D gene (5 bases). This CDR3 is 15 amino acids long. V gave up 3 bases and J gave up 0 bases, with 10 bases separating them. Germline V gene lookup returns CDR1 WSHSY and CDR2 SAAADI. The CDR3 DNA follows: TGCGCCAGCAGTGAAGCAGGGATTAGCACAGATACGCAGTATTTT. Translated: CASSEAGISTDTQYF.

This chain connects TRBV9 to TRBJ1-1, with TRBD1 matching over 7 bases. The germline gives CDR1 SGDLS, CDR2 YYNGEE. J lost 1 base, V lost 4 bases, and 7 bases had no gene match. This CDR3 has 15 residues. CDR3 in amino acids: CASSLRTGSNTEAFF. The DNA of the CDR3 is TGTGCCAGCAGCCTCCGGACAGGATCGAACACTGAAGCTTTCTTT.

The CDR3 DNA reads as TGTGCCAGCAGTGCTGGACTAGTCGTCGAGACCCAGTACTTC. This translates into CASSAGLVVETQYF. The chain employs TRBV7-6 and TRBJ2-5; 7 bases are a match to TRBD2. Germline V gene lookup returns CDR1 SGHVS and CDR2 FNYEAQ. There are 14 residues in the CDR3. The V and J ends lost 6 bases and 5 bases, in that order; junction bases with no gene match: 9.

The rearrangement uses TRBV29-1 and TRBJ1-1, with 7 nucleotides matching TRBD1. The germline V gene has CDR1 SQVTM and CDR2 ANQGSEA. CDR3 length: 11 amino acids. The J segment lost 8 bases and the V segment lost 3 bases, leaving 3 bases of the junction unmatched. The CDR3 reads CSVDPGQEAFF. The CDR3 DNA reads TGCAGCGTTGACCCGGGACAGGAAGCTTTCTTT. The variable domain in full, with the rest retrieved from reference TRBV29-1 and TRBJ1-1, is SAVISQKPSRDICQRGTSLTIQCQVDSQVTMMFWYRQQPGQSLTLIATANQGSEATYESGFVIDKFPISRPNLTFSTLTVSNMSPEDSSIYLCSVDPGQEAFFGQGTRLTVV.

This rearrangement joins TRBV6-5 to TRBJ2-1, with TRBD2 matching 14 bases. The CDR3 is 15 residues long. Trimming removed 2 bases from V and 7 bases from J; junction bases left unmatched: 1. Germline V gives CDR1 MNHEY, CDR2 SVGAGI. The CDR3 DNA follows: TGTGCCAGCAGTTACAGGACTAGCGGGAGGAATGAGCAGTTCTTC. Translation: CASSYRTSGRNEQFF.

CDR3 nucleotide sequence: TGCGCCAGCAGCGGGGGACTAGCGGGAGCGGCAGATACGCAGTATTTT. Its protein is CASSGGLAGAADTQYF. The chain carries TRBV5-1 and TRBJ2-3; 14 bases fit TRBD2. V lost 4 bases to trimming and J lost 4 bases; unmatched junction nucleotides: 5. The CDR3 length is 16 residues. From germline, CDR1 is SGHRS and CDR2 YFSETQ.

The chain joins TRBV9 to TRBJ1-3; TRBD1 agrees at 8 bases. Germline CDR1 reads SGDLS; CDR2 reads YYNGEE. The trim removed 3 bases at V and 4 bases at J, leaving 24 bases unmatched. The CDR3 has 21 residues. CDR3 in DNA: TGTGCCAGCAGCGGAGCCAATTCGCAGGGGGCACGAGATCGCCAGGGAAACACCATATATTTT. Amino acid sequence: CASSGANSQGARDRQGNTIYF.

DNA of the CDR3: TGTGCCAGCTCACCACGTATCGACAGGGCGAACACCGGGGAGCTGTTTTTT. This sequence encodes CASSPRIDRANTGELFF. The chain recombines TRBV18 with TRBJ2-2, with 7 bases identical to TRBD1. Germline-derived CDR1 and CDR2 are KGHSH and LQKENI. The CDR3 contains 17 residues. V lost 1 base and J lost 0; bases outside the gene matches: 5. Together with reference TRBV18 and TRBJ2-2, the CDR3 gives the full variable domain: NAGVMQNPRHLVRRRGQEARLRCSPMKGHSHVYWYRQLPEEGLKFMVYLQKENIIDESGMPKERFSAEFPKEGPSILRIQQVVRGDSAAYFCASSPRIDRANTGELFFGEGSRLTVL.

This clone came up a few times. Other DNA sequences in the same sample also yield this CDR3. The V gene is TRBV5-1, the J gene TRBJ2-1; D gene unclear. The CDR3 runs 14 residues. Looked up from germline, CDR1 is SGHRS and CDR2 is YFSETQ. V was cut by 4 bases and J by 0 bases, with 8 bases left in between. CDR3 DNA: TGCGCCAGCAGCCTCGATAGCTCCTACAATGAGCAGTTCTTC. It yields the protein CASSLDSSYNEQFF.

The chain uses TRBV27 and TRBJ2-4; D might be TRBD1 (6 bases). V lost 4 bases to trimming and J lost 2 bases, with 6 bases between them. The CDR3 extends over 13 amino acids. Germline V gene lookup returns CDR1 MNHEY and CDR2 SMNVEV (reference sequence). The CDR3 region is CASSWGPKNIQYF. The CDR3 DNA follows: TGTGCCAGCAGTTGGGGGCCCAAAAACATTCAGTACTTC.

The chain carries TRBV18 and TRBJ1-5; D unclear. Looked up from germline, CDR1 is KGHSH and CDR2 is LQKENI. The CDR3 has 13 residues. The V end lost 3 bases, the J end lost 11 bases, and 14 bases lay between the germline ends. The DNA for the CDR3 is TGTGCCAGCTCACCGATAGGCGGTCGGGCCCAGCATTTT. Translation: CASSPIGGRAQHF.

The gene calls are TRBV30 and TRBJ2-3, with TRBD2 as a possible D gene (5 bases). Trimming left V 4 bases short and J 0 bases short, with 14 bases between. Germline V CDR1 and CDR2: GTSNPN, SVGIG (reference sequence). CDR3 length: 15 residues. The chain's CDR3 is CAWTRGLPSTDTQYF. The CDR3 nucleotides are TGTGCCTGGACCCGAGGACTGCCTAGCACAGATACGCAGTATTTT. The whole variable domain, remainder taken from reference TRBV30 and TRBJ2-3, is SQTIHQWPATLVQPVGSPLSLECTVEGTSNPNLYWYRQAAGRGLQLLFYSVGIGQISSEVPQNLSASRPQDRQFILSSKKLLLSDSGFYLCAWTRGLPSTDTQYFGPGTRLTVL.

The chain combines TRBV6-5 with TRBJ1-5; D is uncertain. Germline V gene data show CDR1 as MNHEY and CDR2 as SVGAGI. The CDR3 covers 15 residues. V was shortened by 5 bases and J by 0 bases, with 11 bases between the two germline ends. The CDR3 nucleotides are TGTGCCAGCAGTCCCCTCTTACATAGCAATCAGCCCCAGCATTTT. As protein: CASSPLLHSNQPQHF.

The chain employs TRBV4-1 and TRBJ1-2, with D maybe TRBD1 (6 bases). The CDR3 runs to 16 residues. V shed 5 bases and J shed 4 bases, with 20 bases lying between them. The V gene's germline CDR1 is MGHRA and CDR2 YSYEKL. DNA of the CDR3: TGCGCCAGCAGCACCGGAGGGCAGGGGAAACTCTATGGCTACACCTTC. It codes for CASSTGGQGKLYGYTF.

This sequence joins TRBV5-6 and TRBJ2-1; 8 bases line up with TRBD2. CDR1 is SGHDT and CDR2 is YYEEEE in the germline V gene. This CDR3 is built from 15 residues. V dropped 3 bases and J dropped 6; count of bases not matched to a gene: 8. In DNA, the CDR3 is TGTGCCAGCAGCTCCTGGGGACTAGTCGCCAATGAGCAGTTCTTC. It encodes CASSSWGLVANEQFF.

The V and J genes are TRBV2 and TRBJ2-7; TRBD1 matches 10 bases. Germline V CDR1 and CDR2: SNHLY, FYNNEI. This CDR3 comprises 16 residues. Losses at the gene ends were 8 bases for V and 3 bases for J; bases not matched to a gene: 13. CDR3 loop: CASRLLGGDRGYEQYF. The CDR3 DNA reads TGTGCCAGCCGACTCTTGGGAGGGGACAGGGGCTACGAGCAGTACTTC.

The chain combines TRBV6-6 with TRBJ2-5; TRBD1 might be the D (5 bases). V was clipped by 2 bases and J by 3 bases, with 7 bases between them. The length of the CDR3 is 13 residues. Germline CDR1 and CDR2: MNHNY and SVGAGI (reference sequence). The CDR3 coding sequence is TGTGCCAGCAGTTACGGGGCAGAAGAGACCCAGTACTTC. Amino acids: CASSYGAEETQYF.

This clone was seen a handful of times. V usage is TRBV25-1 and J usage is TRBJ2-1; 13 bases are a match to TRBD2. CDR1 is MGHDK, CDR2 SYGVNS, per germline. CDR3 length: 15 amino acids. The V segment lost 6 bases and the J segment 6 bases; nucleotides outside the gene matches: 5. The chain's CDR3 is CASSPGLAGVNEQFF. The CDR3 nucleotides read TGTGCCAGCAGCCCCGGACTAGCGGGGGTCAATGAGCAGTTCTTC.

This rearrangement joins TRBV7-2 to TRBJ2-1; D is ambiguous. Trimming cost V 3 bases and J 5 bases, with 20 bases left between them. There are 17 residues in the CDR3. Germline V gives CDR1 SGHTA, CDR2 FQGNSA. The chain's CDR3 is CASSFRWDSFLNNEQFF. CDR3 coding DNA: TGTGCCAGCAGCTTCAGGTGGGATTCTTTCCTAAACAATGAGCAGTTCTTC.

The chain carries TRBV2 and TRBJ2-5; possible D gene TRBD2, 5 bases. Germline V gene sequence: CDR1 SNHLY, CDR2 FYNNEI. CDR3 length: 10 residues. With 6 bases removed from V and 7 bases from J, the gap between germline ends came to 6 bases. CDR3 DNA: TGTGCCAGCAGCGGAGGGACCCAGTACTTC. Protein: CASSGGTQYF.